Listed below are T cell receptor beta chains from one sample, sequenced in a study of cytomegalovirus exposure and HLA in healthy donors. TCRdb's copy holds only in-frame clones and misses some; the assay was immunoSEQ multiplex PCR. The sample shows approximately 150,000 clones, approximately 80% of them seen only once. Specimen: PBMCs. Every receptor here comes from a man younger than 45 in good health and CMV-seropositive. CDR3s leave out the opening cysteine and the closing phenylalanine or tryptophan.

>TRBV19|TRBJ2-7
ASNEGQGNYEQY
>TRBV7-8|.
ASIQLDRAPYEQY
>TRBV7-9|TRBJ2-3
ASIYTASTDTQY
>TRBV28|TRBJ1-2
ASSYAGGAVTYGYT
>TRBV27|TRBJ1-2
ASSFSGQFNYGYT
>TRBV5-4|TRBJ2-1
ATTGKGINEQF
>TRBV19|.
ASSIELGQNYEQY
>TRBV19|TRBJ2-3
ASSIREGGGTDTQY
>TRBV7-9|TRBJ2-1
ASSWTSDNEQF
>TRBV7-2|TRBJ2-1
ASSLRGQGVNEQF
>TRBV27|TRBJ1-3
ASSKLRGNTIY
>TRBV2|TRBJ1-1
ASSVTGANTEAF
>TRBV10-3|TRBJ2-7
ATRTLYEQY
>TRBV7-2|TRBJ2-5
ASSLGVGGKSLGETQY
>TRBV2|TRBJ2-2
ASSASAENTGELF
>TRBV7-2|TRBJ2-7
ASSFRQATYEQY
>TRBV5-4|TRBJ2-1
ASSPRTSGGDNEQF
>TRBV25-1|TRBJ2-1
ASRNPGQNEQF
>TRBV28|TRBJ2-7
ASSFRGNSYEQY
>TRBV6-1|TRBJ1-3
ASSETGEGGNTIY
>TRBV18|TRBJ2-7
ASSPRPGGSYEQY
>TRBV2|TRBJ1-5
ASTNSRNQPQH
>TRBV7-9|TRBJ2-1
ASSRLGVAGGNEQF
>TRBV5-1|TRBJ2-5
ASSLSGREETQY
>TRBV7-9|TRBJ2-3
ASSSPGVRTDTQY
>TRBV7-2|TRBJ2-7
ASNRDRASYEQY
>TRBV4-2|TRBJ2-2
ASSQETGLGIGELF